The 11 T cell receptor beta chains below come from one sample, sequenced in a study of kidney transplant recipient with SARS-CoV-2 infection. TCRdb re-called the reads through MiXCR, storing one row per CDR3 protein. The profile shows some 220,000 distinct CDR3 sequences, 29% of them singletons. The sequencing here drew on a blood sample, taken at baseline and on day 111 from a kidney transplant recipient. The origin of the receptors is a male patient in his 30s who had COVID-19 and was a kidney transplant recipient. Among the T cells, some may be from the graft donor.

The table lists this clonotype with many counts. The chain uses TRBV20-1 and TRBJ1-1; D perhaps matches TRBD1 (5 bases). Germline-derived CDR1 and CDR2 are DFQATT and SNEGSKA (reference sequence). The CDR3 length is 12 residues. The germline V and J ends were trimmed by 2 bases and 5 bases, with 9 bases remaining between them. CDR3 sequence: CSARSEGTEAFF. CDR3 nucleotides: TGCAGTGCTAGATCAGAGGGGACTGAAGCTTTCTTT.

Of note for this clonotype: This may arise from a read error, as a much more abundant clone is one base away. The chain has TRBV6-2 or TRBV6-3 and TRBJ2-1; TRBD2 is a possible D gene (6 bases). V dropped 0 bases and J dropped 8 bases, with 17 bases sitting between them. The CDR3 is 16 residues long. Germline values: CDR1 MNHEY, CDR2 SVGEGT. The CDR3 here is CASSYSRDSRPYEQFF. The CDR3 nucleotides read TGTGCCAGCAGTTACTCGAGGGACTCCCGGCCCTATGAGCAGTTCTTC.

Turning to this clonotype: A much larger clonotype is one base distant, so this may be a read error. This is likely a read error, given that the CDR3 carries no conserved phenylalanine or tryptophan at its end. V is TRBV20-1 and J is TRBJ1-2, with D maybe TRBD1 (6 bases). Trimming removed 3 bases at V and 5 bases at J, with 16 bases between. Germline loops: CDR1 DFQATT, CDR2 SNEGSKA (reference sequence). CDR3 size: 14 residues. The CDR3 bases are TGCAGTGCTAGGGCGGACAGCCGGGATTATGGCTACACCTCC. It specifies CSARADSRDYGYTS.

Points on this clonotype: A much larger clone lies a single base off, so this may be a read error. The chain uses TRBV5-3 and TRBJ2-7, with D uncertain. TRBV5-3 carries the ORF label, with uncertain function. The CDR3 totals 11 residues. V was shortened by 6 bases and J by 5 bases, with 9 bases between the two germline ends. The CDR3 loop is CARTTEDEQYF. As DNA, the CDR3 is TGTGCCAGAACGACCGAGGACGAGCAGTACTTC.

The chain carries TRBV3-2 and TRBJ2-5. TRBV3-2 is reported as a pseudogene. The CDR3 runs 13 residues. The CDR3 region is CASSQVVIQTQYF. CDR3 sequence (DNA): TGTGCCAGCAGCCAAGTCGTCATACAGACCCAGTACTTC.

The sample holds many counts of this clonotype. This chain uses TRBV28 with TRBJ2-7; 7 bases agree with TRBD2. J lost 4 bases, V lost 2 bases, and 5 bases had no gene match. CDR3 length: 14 amino acids. Looked up from germline, CDR1 is MDHEN and CDR2 is SYDVKM. CDR3 DNA: TGTGCCAGCAGTTTAGGGGCGGGAGAGTACGAGCAGTACTTC. Translated, it gives CASSLGAGEYEQYF.

Comments on this clonotype: Being one base from a much bigger clone, this may be a read error. The genes are TRBV12-3 or TRBV12-4 and TRBJ1-2; D is unresolved. The CDR3 sequence is 17 residues long. Trimming took 8 bases from V and 4 from J, leaving 26 bases between them. The CDR3 sequence: CASGVSPSFRKTYGYTF. DNA of the CDR3: TGTGCCAGCGGTGTATCGCCCAGCTTCCGAAAGACCTATGGCTACACCTTC.

This clonotype was seen at least ten times. The V and J genes are TRBV11-2 and TRBJ1-1; D remains unclear. The CDR3 loop spans 15 amino acids. V lost 5 bases and J lost 1, with 14 bases in between. The germline CDR1 and CDR2 sequences are SGHAT and FQNNGV. The CDR3 sequence: CASSPRFDKNTEAFF. CDR3 DNA: TGTGCCAGCAGCCCGCGCTTTGACAAGAACACTGAAGCTTTCTTT.

The rearrangement joins TRBV12-3 or TRBV12-4 to TRBJ2-1, with 7 bases matching TRBD1. The CDR3 is 14 amino acids. With 3 bases clipped from V and 8 bases from J, the junction kept 7 bases outside the gene matches. The CDR3 loop is CASSFGTVSDEQFF. The CDR3 nucleotides are TGTGCCAGCAGTTTCGGGACAGTTTCCGATGAGCAGTTCTTC.

This clonotype was picked up many times. This rearrangement joins TRBV20-1 to TRBJ1-5, with D perhaps TRBD1 (6 bases). Germline V gives CDR1 DFQATT, CDR2 SNEGSKA (reference sequence). Trimming removed 6 bases from V and 3 bases from J, with 9 bases in between. This CDR3 is 12 amino acids long. CDR3: CSAGQINQPQHF. CDR3 DNA: TGCAGTGCAGGACAGATCAATCAGCCCCAGCATTTT.

Many counts were recorded for this clonotype. The rearrangement joins TRBV4-1 to TRBJ1-5; tentative D call: TRBD1 (5 bases). Germline lookup yields CDR1 MGHRA and CDR2 YSYEKL. V was clipped by 0 bases and J by 5 bases, with 14 bases between them. The CDR3 spans 16 residues. The CDR3 loop reads CASSQDIGQGYQPQHF. In nucleotides, the CDR3 is TGCGCCAGCAGCCAAGATATCGGGCAGGGCTATCAGCCCCAGCATTTT.